These 12 T cell receptor beta chains came from one sample sequenced in a study of T-cell memory formation after mild COVID-19. In TCRdb, the 5' RACE reads were re-called with MiXCR into one record per CDR3 protein. The sample contains 200,000 to 250,000 distinct CDR3 sequences, 16% of which appear only once. The specimen was PBMCs or a T cell subset sorted from them (not recorded which). All receptors derive from a man aged 18 to 29 who had mild COVID-19 (a few samples of this study predate the infection). Cell type and time point are not known.

This clonotype was seen more than once but under ten times. J is TRBJ1-4 and V is TRBV19; D call uncertain. The CDR3 has 13 residues. Germline CDR1 is LNHDA and CDR2 is SQIVND (reference sequence). Trimming pared 4 bases from V and 9 bases from J, leaving 12 bases between. As DNA, the CDR3 is TGTGCCAGTAGTAAATTTAACCCCCAAAAACTGTTTTTT. Protein sequence: CASSKFNPQKLFF.

The chain employs TRBV7-2 and TRBJ1-1, with D uncertain. The ends were cut back, 1 base at V and 10 bases at J, with 16 bases in the middle. The CDR3 contains 14 residues. CDR1 SGHTA and CDR2 FQGNSA come from the germline V gene. The CDR3 coding sequence is TGTGCCAGCAGCTTAGGTATGACGGACCTGAGAGCTTTCTTT. As protein: CASSLGMTDLRAFF.

This clonotype was recorded a few times. The rearrangement links TRBV7-3 to TRBJ1-1, with D tentatively TRBD1 (5 bases). CDR1 SGHTA and CDR2 FQGTGA come from the germline V gene. The germline V and J ends were trimmed by 5 bases and 5 bases, with 12 bases remaining between them. The CDR3 runs 13 residues. The CDR3 loop is CASSPRVGTEAFF. In DNA form, the CDR3 reads TGTGCCAGCAGCCCCAGGGTCGGAACTGAAGCTTTCTTT.

The rearrangement links TRBV7-2 to TRBJ1-2, with 11 bases that match TRBD1. Trimming cost V 5 bases and J 3 bases; bases outside gene matches: 5. From germline, CDR1 is SGHTA and CDR2 FQGNSA. The CDR3 is made up of 15 amino acids. CDR3 nucleotide sequence: TGTGCCAGCAGCGTCGGACAGGGGGCATACTATGGCTACACCTTC. It is translated as CASSVGQGAYYGYTF.

The chain has TRBV7-2 and TRBJ2-3; 12 bases fit TRBD2. Germline V gene lookup returns CDR1 SGHTA and CDR2 FQGNSA. There are 15 residues in the CDR3. Germline trimming cut 5 bases from V and 2 bases from J; bases unmatched to any gene: 2. CDR3 sequence reads: CASSRTSGDTDTQYF. DNA for the CDR3: TGTGCCAGCAGCCGGACTAGCGGGGACACAGATACGCAGTATTTT. Full variable domain (rest looked up from reference TRBV7-2 and TRBJ2-3): GAGVSQSPSNKVTEKGKDVELRCDPISGHTALYWYRQSLGQGLEFLIYFQGNSAPDKSGLPSDRFSAERTGGSVSTLTIQRTQQEDSAVYLCASSRTSGDTDTQYFGPGTRLTVL.

The chain couples TRBV5-1 to TRBJ1-6; 10 bases match TRBD1. Unmatched junction bases numbered 5, after V lost 4 bases and J lost 7 bases. The germline CDR1 and CDR2 sequences are SGHRS and YFSETQ. The CDR3 length is 15 residues. The CDR3 region is CASSNGTGDNSPLHF. CDR3 coding DNA: TGCGCCAGCAGCAACGGGACAGGGGACAATTCACCCCTCCACTTT.

In its sample, this clonotype was seen a few times. The chain carries TRBV5-6 and TRBJ2-3; TRBD2 matches at 8 bases. The J segment lost 0 bases and the V segment lost 1 base, leaving 4 bases of the junction unmatched. Germline assignment: CDR1 SGHDT and CDR2 YYEEEE. The CDR3 loop spans 16 amino acids. The CDR3: CASSLSRGASTDTQYF. CDR3 nucleotides: TGTGCCAGCAGCTTGTCGCGGGGGGCTAGCACAGATACGCAGTATTTT.

For the CDR3, the DNA is TGTGCCAGCAGACAGGGGGCAGGTCAGCCCCAGCATTTT. It encodes CASRQGAGQPQHF. The genes are TRBV12-3 or TRBV12-4 and TRBJ1-5; 9 nucleotides agree with TRBD1. This CDR3 has 13 amino acids. After removal of 6 bases from V and 6 bases from J, the junction contained 3 bases not matched to a gene.

This chain joins TRBV5-1 and TRBJ2-7, with TRBD1 identical over 10 bases. The junction had 13 bases not matched to a gene; V was cut back by 0 bases and J by 1 base. The CDR3 spans 19 residues. The germline gives CDR1 SGHRS, CDR2 YFSETQ. This CDR3 is CASSLDSRPLDRGSYEQYV. CDR3 nucleotide sequence: TGCGCCAGCAGCTTGGACTCCCGCCCGCTGGACAGGGGGTCCTACGAGCAGTACGTC.

This clonotype was counted only a few times. The genes are TRBV2 and TRBJ2-5; 7 nucleotides align to TRBD2. CDR3 length equals 15 residues. Germline-derived CDR1 and CDR2 are SNHLY and FYNNEI. Trimming at V came to 8 bases and at J to 2 bases, leaving 11 bases not matched to a gene. The CDR3 reads CASGRESVRQETQYF. CDR3 sequence (DNA): TGTGCCAGCGGGCGGGAGTCGGTCAGGCAAGAGACCCAGTACTTC.

The chain carries TRBV3-1 and TRBJ2-1; D ambiguous. CDR3 length equals 14 residues. Germline values: CDR1 LGHDT, CDR2 YNNKEL (reference sequence). V was clipped by 1 base and J by 9 bases, with 13 bases between them. The DNA of the CDR3 is TGTGCCAGCAGCCAAGGTGATAGCTGGGGTGAGCAGTTCTTC. It specifies CASSQGDSWGEQFF.

This clonotype was seen ten or more times. V usage is TRBV11-2 and J usage is TRBJ1-1; no clear D. Germline CDR1 SGHAT, CDR2 FQNNGV. V shed 5 bases and J shed 11 bases, with 15 bases lying between them. The CDR3 runs to 12 residues. This CDR3 reads CASSPRFYGAFF. In DNA form, the CDR3 reads TGTGCCAGCAGCCCCCGCTTTTATGGCGCTTTCTTT.